This T cell receptor beta chain originates from a study of blood T cell repertoires in COVID-19. Under the authors' procedure: Amplification of reference gene primers was used by the study to estimate nucleated cell counts. Produced via immunoSEQ multiplex PCR; TCRdb's table is partial and in-frame only. V, J and clone size are taken as reported in that table, and D and trimming were inferred from the DNA itself. The sample has approximately 150,000 clones; about 86% are singletons. The specimen sequenced was PBMCs or T cells enriched from blood (not recorded which). The TCR sequence derives from a man between 40 and 49 years old with acute COVID-19.

CDR3 sequence reads: CASSLTGRNSPLHF. CDR3 nucleotides: TGTGCCAGCAGTTTAACAGGGAGAAATTCACCCCTCCACTTT. The rearrangement links TRBV27 to TRBJ1-6; D may be TRBD1 (6 bases). Germline CDR1 and CDR2: MNHEY and SMNVEV (reference sequence). The CDR3 spans 14 residues. Trimming took 2 bases from V and 7 from J, leaving 9 bases between them.